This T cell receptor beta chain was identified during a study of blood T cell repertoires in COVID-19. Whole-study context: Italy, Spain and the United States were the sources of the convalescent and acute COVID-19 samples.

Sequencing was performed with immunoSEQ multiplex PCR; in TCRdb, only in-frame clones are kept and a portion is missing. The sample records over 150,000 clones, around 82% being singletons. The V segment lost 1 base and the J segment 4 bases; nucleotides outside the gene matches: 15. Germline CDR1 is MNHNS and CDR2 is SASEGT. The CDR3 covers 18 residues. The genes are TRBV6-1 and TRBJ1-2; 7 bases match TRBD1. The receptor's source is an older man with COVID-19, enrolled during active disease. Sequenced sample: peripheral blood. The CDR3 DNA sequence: TGTGCCAGCAGTGAAGTGAATTGGGGACAGTTGGCGCTCTATGGCTACACCTTC. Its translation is CASSEVNWGQLALYGYTF.